These 20 T cell receptor beta chains originate from one sample sequenced in a study of blood T cells in healthy people across ages. A J-beta primer mix and a sample-barcoded 5' primer were used in a second PCR of roughly 6 to 11 cycles. TCRdb itself ran the 5' RACE reads through MiXCR, one entry per CDR3 protein. This sample carries 1.5 million to 1.8 million distinct CDR3 sequences, around 40% of them seen once, and the ten largest clones take 4%. The specimen sequenced was blood. These receptors all stem from a woman younger than 30 in good health.

This clonotype was detected only a few times. The CDR3 region has the DNA TGTGCCAGCAGGGGGACAGTATACAATGAGCAGTTCTTC. Translated, it gives CASRGTVYNEQFF. This chain connects TRBV12-3 or TRBV12-4 to TRBJ2-1, with 7 bases fitting TRBD1. V lost 6 bases and J lost 4; bases outside the gene matches: 3. CDR3 size: 13 residues.

V usage is TRBV7-9 and J usage is TRBJ2-1, with D uncertain. Near its end, the DNA agrees better with TRBJ2-7, so the J call may be wrong. CDR1 is SEHNR, CDR2 FQNEAQ, per germline (reference sequence). This CDR3 is built from 13 residues. DNA for the CDR3: TGTGCCAGCAGCCCCCAGTCCTACAATGAGCAGTACTTC. This sequence encodes CASSPQSYNEQYF.

This clonotype was observed once. The rearrangement uses TRBV6-1 and TRBJ2-3; a possible D gene is TRBD2 (5 bases). CDR1 MNHNS and CDR2 SASEGT come from the germline V gene. The CDR3 extends over 16 amino acids. V gave up 4 bases and J gave up 2 bases, with 16 bases separating them. CDR3 sequence (DNA): TGTGCCAGCAGTGTCCGGGGTAGGCGGTTCACAGATACGCAGTATTTT. It translates to CASSVRGRRFTDTQYF.

In this sample, this clonotype turned up a few times. CDR3 region: CASSQTAEAFF. The CDR3 DNA reads as TGTGCCAGCAGCCAGACAGCTGAAGCTTTCTTT. The chain joins TRBV5-6 to TRBJ1-1; tentatively, D is TRBD1 (5 bases). Looked up from germline, CDR1 is SGHDT and CDR2 is YYEEEE. V lost 4 bases and J lost 6, with 7 bases in between. The CDR3 covers 11 residues.

J is TRBJ2-1 and V is TRBV12-3 or TRBV12-4; no definite D call. Near its end, the DNA agrees better with TRBJ2-7, so the J call may be wrong. The length of the CDR3 is 15 residues. This CDR3 is CASSFSRQTYNEQYF. Here the CDR3 DNA reads TGTGCCAGCAGTTTTAGCCGTCAAACGTACAATGAGCAGTACTTC.

This clonotype was counted a few times. V usage is TRBV20-1 and J usage is TRBJ2-7; the D is unclear. The V gene's germline CDR1 is DFQATT and CDR2 SNEGSKA (reference sequence). V dropped 2 bases and J dropped 0 bases, with 17 bases sitting between them. This CDR3 region has 16 residues. CDR3 in amino acids: CSARSESGWTSYEQYF. The CDR3 DNA sequence: TGCAGTGCTAGATCCGAATCCGGGTGGACCTCCTACGAGCAGTACTTC.

The rearrangement uses TRBV30 and TRBJ2-7, with D tentatively TRBD2 (6 bases). CDR1 and CDR2 from the germline V gene are GTSNPN and SVGIG (reference sequence). The CDR3 has 14 amino acids. Trimming shortened V by 0 bases and J by 6 bases, and 15 bases separated the two germline ends. The CDR3 nucleotides are TGTGCCTGGAGTGTAGAGACTAGACGTCGCGAGCAGTACTTC. Its protein is CAWSVETRRREQYF.

This clonotype was picked up one time. A read error may explain this, as a much larger clone is one base away. The chain combines TRBV6-6 with TRBJ1-2, with 9 bases aligning to TRBD1. This CDR3 spans 15 amino acids. The germline CDR1 and CDR2 sequences are MNHNY and SVGAGI (reference sequence). Here the CDR3 reads CACSYTDRGYYGYTF. The CDR3, as DNA: TGTGCCTGCAGTTACACCGACAGGGGGTACTATGGCTACACCTTC.

The genes are TRBV25-1 and TRBJ2-1; TRBD1 or TRBD2 may be the D gene (7 bases each). V gave up 10 bases and J gave up 6 bases, with 16 bases separating them. This CDR3 has 13 residues. Germline CDR1 and CDR2: MGHDK and SYGVNS. The CDR3 is CAIQGGEVNEQFF. For the CDR3, the DNA is TGTGCCATCCAGGGGGGGGAGGTCAATGAGCAGTTCTTC. The full variable domain, its missing parts supplied by reference TRBV25-1 and TRBJ2-1, is EADIYQTPRYLVIGTGKKITLECSQTMGHDKMYWYQQDPGMELHLIHYSYGVNSTEKGDLSSESTVSRIRTEHFPLTLESARPSHTSQYLCAIQGGEVNEQFFGPGTRLTVL.

This sequence joins TRBV15 and TRBJ2-1; 10 nucleotides agree with TRBD2. The V gene end was trimmed by 0 bases and the J gene end by 9 bases; junction bases not matched to a gene: 8. CDR3 length equals 16 residues. Germline V gene data show CDR1 as LNHNV and CDR2 as YYDKDF (reference sequence). The CDR3 region is CATSRDGASGSGEQFF. DNA for the CDR3: TGTGCCACCAGCAGAGATGGGGCTAGCGGGAGTGGTGAGCAGTTCTTC.

This chain joins TRBV6-6 and TRBJ1-1; D uncertain. Trimming left V 6 bases short and J 1 base short, with 9 bases between. The CDR3 has 13 amino acids. Looked up from germline, CDR1 is MNHNY and CDR2 is SVGAGI (reference sequence). This CDR3 reads CASSRIGNTEAFF. CDR3 nucleotides: TGTGCCAGCAGCAGAATTGGGAACACTGAAGCTTTCTTT.

The genes are TRBV4-2 and TRBJ2-5, with 8 bases lining up with TRBD2. V trimming: 1 base; J trimming: 4 bases; junction bases outside the gene matches: 11. CDR1 and CDR2 (germline): LGHNA, YNFKEQ. This CDR3 is 17 amino acids long. This CDR3 is CASSQGISSAGGETQYF. The DNA for the CDR3 is TGTGCCAGCAGCCAAGGGATCTCGAGCGCGGGAGGAGAGACCCAGTACTTC.

This clonotype was counted many times. The V call is TRBV7-2, the J call TRBJ2-3; D is unresolved. V was trimmed by 4 bases and J by 4 bases, leaving 12 bases between them. Germline V gene sequence: CDR1 SGHTA, CDR2 FQGNSA. The CDR3 contains 14 residues. CDR3 DNA: TGTGCCAGCAGCTCCTTCGTGGGCGCAGATACGCAGTATTTT. It yields the protein CASSSFVGADTQYF.

The CDR3 DNA sequence: TGTGCCAGCAGCTCGAACGACAGGGCCAACTATGGCTACACCTTC. It specifies CASSSNDRANYGYTF. The V call is TRBV7-2, the J call TRBJ1-2, with TRBD1 identical over 7 bases. Trimming cost V 4 bases and J 2 bases; bases outside gene matches: 7. Germline V CDR1 and CDR2: SGHTA, FQGNSA. This CDR3 has 15 residues.

The chain is built from TRBV28 and TRBJ2-7; D is unresolved. Looked up from germline, CDR1 is MDHEN and CDR2 is SYDVKM. The CDR3 sequence is 12 residues long. V shed 7 bases and J shed 2 bases, with 9 bases lying between them. In nucleotides, the CDR3 is TGTGCCAGCATGCTGGAGCCCTACGAGCAGTACTTC. It yields the protein CASMLEPYEQYF.

J is TRBJ2-6 and V is TRBV29-1; D remains unclear. Trimming cost V 6 bases and J 1 base, with 10 bases left between them. Looked up from germline, CDR1 is SQVTM and CDR2 is ANQGSEA. The CDR3 runs to 14 residues. The CDR3 protein is CSVGFGSGANVLTF. The CDR3 DNA is TGCAGCGTGGGATTCGGATCTGGGGCCAACGTCCTGACTTTC.

This clonotype has a handful of counts. The chain uses TRBV7-9 and TRBJ2-3; TRBD2 matches at 9 bases. Germline V CDR1 and CDR2: SEHNR, FQNEAQ (reference sequence). V shed 4 bases and J 2 bases; nucleotides not matched to a gene: 7. The CDR3 loop spans 16 amino acids. The CDR3 here is CASSWGLASTTDTQYF. CDR3 in DNA: TGTGCCAGCAGCTGGGGACTAGCCTCTACCACAGATACGCAGTATTTT.

This clonotype was recorded many times. The chain is built from TRBV12-3 or TRBV12-4 and TRBJ1-2; D remains unclear. The CDR3 length is 12 residues. Trimming shortened V by 5 bases and J by 5 bases, and 9 bases separated the two germline ends. CDR3 bases: TGTGCCAGCAGTCCTGGGCAGTATGGCTACACCTTC. Encoded protein: CASSPGQYGYTF.

The chain couples TRBV20-1 to TRBJ1-2; D possibly corresponds to TRBD1 (6 bases). Germline-derived CDR1 and CDR2 are DFQATT and SNEGSKA (reference sequence). CDR3 size: 12 residues. V gave up 3 bases and J gave up 7 bases, with 12 bases separating them. CDR3 in amino acids: CSASRSGVGYTF. The CDR3 DNA reads as TGCAGTGCTAGCCGCTCAGGGGTTGGCTACACCTTC.

The rearrangement joins TRBV4-3 to TRBJ2-1; TRBD2 matches 10 bases. CDR1 is LGHNA, CDR2 YSLEER, per germline. The CDR3 length is 17 residues. V dropped 0 bases and J dropped 6; count of bases not matched to a gene: 8. CDR3 in DNA: TGCGCCAGCAGCCAAGATTCGGGGCTAGCGGGGGTCAATGAGCAGTTCTTC. This translates into CASSQDSGLAGVNEQFF.